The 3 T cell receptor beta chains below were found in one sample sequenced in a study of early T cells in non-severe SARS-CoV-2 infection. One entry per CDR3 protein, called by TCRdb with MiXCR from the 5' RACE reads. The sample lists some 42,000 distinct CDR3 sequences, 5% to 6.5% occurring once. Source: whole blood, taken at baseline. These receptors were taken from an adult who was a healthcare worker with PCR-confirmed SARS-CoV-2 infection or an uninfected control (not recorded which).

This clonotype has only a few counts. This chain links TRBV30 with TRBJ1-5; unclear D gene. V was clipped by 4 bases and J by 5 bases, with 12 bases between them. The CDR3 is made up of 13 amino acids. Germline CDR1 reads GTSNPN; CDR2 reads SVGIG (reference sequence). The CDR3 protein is CAWTNGWDQPQHF. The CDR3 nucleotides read TGTGCCTGGACAAACGGCTGGGATCAGCCCCAGCATTTT.

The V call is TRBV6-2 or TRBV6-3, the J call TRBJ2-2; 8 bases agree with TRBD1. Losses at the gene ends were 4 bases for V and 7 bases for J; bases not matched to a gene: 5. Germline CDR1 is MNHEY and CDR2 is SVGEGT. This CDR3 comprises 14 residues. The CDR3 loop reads CASSWTGRNGELFF. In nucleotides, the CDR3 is TGTGCCAGCAGTTGGACAGGGCGGAACGGGGAGCTGTTTTTT.

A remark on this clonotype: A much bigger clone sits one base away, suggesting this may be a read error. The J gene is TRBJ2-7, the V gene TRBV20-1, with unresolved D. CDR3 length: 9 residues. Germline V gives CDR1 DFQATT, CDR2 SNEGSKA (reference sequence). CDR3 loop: CGASTEQYF. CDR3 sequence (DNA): TGCGGTGCGTCTACAGAGCAGTACTTC.